Listed here are 18 T cell receptor beta chains from one sample, sequenced in a study of blood T cell repertoires in COVID-19. Sequencing used immunoSEQ multiplex PCR; TCRdb keeps in-frame clones, though not all of them. The data contain 280,000 or so clones, around 90% of them singletons. The sample comprised PBMCs or T cells enriched from blood (not recorded which). These receptors were collected from a woman aged 40 to 50 who had recovered from COVID-19.

This rearrangement joins TRBV4-3 to TRBJ2-1, with 12 bases lining up with TRBD2. Germline CDR1 reads LGHNA; CDR2 reads YSLEER. CDR3 size: 17 residues. Germline trimming cut 0 bases from V and 8 bases from J; bases unmatched to any gene: 8. The CDR3 bases are TGCGCCAGCAGCCAAGATTGGAGGACTAGCGGGACCGATGAGCAGTTCTTC. Its protein product is CASSQDWRTSGTDEQFF.

CDR3 region: CASSTGQGSSPLHF. The CDR3 DNA reads as TGCGCCAGCAGCACAGGACAGGGGAGTTCACCCCTCCACTTT. The chain recombines TRBV5-1 with TRBJ1-6, with 9 bases aligning to TRBD1. The ends lost 4 bases at V and 9 bases at J; junction bases unmatched: 5. The CDR3 covers 14 residues. The germline V gene encodes CDR1 SGHRS and CDR2 YFSETQ.

The chain recombines TRBV7-2 with TRBJ2-1; 14 bases align to TRBD2. J lost 2 bases, V lost 5 bases, and 2 bases had no gene match. The CDR3 consists of 16 residues. CDR1 and CDR2 from the germline V gene are SGHTA and FQGNSA. CDR3: CASSRTSGGTYNEQFF. The CDR3 nucleotides are TGTGCCAGCAGCAGGACTAGCGGGGGGACCTACAATGAGCAGTTCTTC. Combining the CDR3 with reference TRBV7-2 and TRBJ2-1 gives the whole variable domain GAGVSQSPSNKVTEKGKDVELRCDPISGHTALYWYRQSLGQGLEFLIYFQGNSAPDKSGLPSDRFSAERTGGSVSTLTIQRTQQEDSAVYLCASSRTSGGTYNEQFFGPGTRLTVL.

This clone was detected once. The genes are TRBV4-3 and TRBJ2-5; the D gene is possibly TRBD1 (5 bases). The CDR3 loop spans 16 amino acids. Germline lookup yields CDR1 LGHNA and CDR2 YSLEER. Trimming left V 0 bases short and J 5 bases short, with 16 bases between. The CDR3 loop is CASSQDLSGFAETQYF. CDR3 coding DNA: TGCGCCAGCAGCCAAGACTTGTCAGGGTTCGCCGAGACCCAGTACTTC.

This chain connects TRBV16 to TRBJ2-1, with 8 positions matching TRBD2. V lost 2 bases and J lost 0; bases outside the gene matches: 6. Germline CDR1 reads KGHSY; CDR2 reads FQNENV. CDR3 length: 17 residues. CDR3 loop: CASSQRVGGDSYNEQFF. The CDR3, as DNA: TGTGCCAGCAGCCAACGCGTCGGGGGGGACTCCTACAATGAGCAGTTCTTC.

This rearrangement joins TRBV5-5 to TRBJ2-6; 9 bases map to TRBD1. The CDR3 runs 17 residues. Germline V gene lookup returns CDR1 SGHKS and CDR2 YYEKEE (reference sequence). V gave up 4 bases and J gave up 0 bases; unmatched junction bases: 5. The CDR3 DNA sequence: TGTGCCAGCAGCCCGGGACAGGGCTACTCTGGGGCCAACGTCCTGACTTTC. As protein: CASSPGQGYSGANVLTF.

The sample holds a few counts of this clone. The rearrangement joins TRBV4-3 to TRBJ2-3; no reliable D call. Trimming removed 0 bases from V and 6 bases from J, with 19 bases in between. Per germline, CDR1 LGHNA and CDR2 YSLEER. The CDR3 totals 17 residues. The CDR3 sequence is CASSQDRGSFFDDTQYF. The CDR3 coding sequence is TGCGCCAGCAGCCAAGACCGAGGATCTTTCTTTGACGATACGCAGTATTTT.

This clone is classed as medium-sized. V usage is TRBV5-4 and J usage is TRBJ2-7; 12 bases agree with TRBD1. Germline V CDR1 and CDR2: SGHNT, YYREEE (reference sequence). The V and J ends lost 7 bases and 5 bases, in that order; junction bases with no gene match: 7. This CDR3 has 14 amino acids. The CDR3, as DNA: TGTGCCAGCGCTCCGGGACAGGGGGCGAACGAGCAGTACTTC. It is translated as CASAPGQGANEQYF.

The chain joins TRBV11-3 to TRBJ2-6; 7 bases line up with TRBD1. This CDR3 has 18 amino acids. Looked up from germline, CDR1 is SGHNT and CDR2 is YENEEA. J was trimmed by 0 bases and V by 0 bases; bases with no gene match: 5. CDR3 DNA: TGTGCCAGCAGCTTAGAAGCAGGGGGTATCTCTGGGGCCAACGTCCTGACTTTC. This translates into CASSLEAGGISGANVLTF.

A note on this clone: The junction shows a germline mismatch at one end, possibly a read error. The J gene is TRBJ2-1, the V gene TRBV9; the D gene is possibly TRBD2 (6 bases). The germline gives CDR1 SGDLS, CDR2 YYNGEE. This CDR3 spans 15 amino acids. DNA for the CDR3: TGTGCCAGCAGTGTAGGTGTATGGGGAGGCAATGAGCAGTTCTTC. Translated, it gives CASSVGVWGGNEQFF. The full variable domain, rest sourced from reference TRBV9 and TRBJ2-1, is DSGVTQTPKHLITATGQRVTLRCSPRSGDLSVYWYQQSLDQGLQFLIQYYNGEERAKGNILERFSAQQFPDLHSELNLSSLELGDSALYFCASSVGVWGGNEQFFGPGTRLTVL.

This clone was recorded a few times. The chain recombines TRBV5-1 with TRBJ2-7; D unclear. Germline-derived CDR1 and CDR2 are SGHRS and YFSETQ. This CDR3 has 13 residues. Trimming pared 0 bases from V and 2 bases from J, leaving 6 bases between. The CDR3 nucleotides read TGCGCCAGCAGCTTGGGCGAGGCCTACGAGCAGTACTTC. It yields the protein CASSLGEAYEQYF.

V gene TRBV19 combines with J gene TRBJ2-7, with 7 nucleotides matching TRBD2. V lost 3 bases, J lost 3 bases, and 5 bases stayed unmatched. This CDR3 comprises 14 residues. Germline V gives CDR1 LNHDA, CDR2 SQIVND (reference sequence). CDR3 coding DNA: TGTGCCAGTAGTATCGGCGGGGGACTCTACGAGCAGTACTTC. This sequence encodes CASSIGGGLYEQYF.

This clone was observed a single time. This chain connects TRBV6-5 to TRBJ2-7, with D perhaps matching TRBD2 (6 bases). The V and J ends lost 8 bases and 4 bases respectively, with 9 bases between them. This CDR3 region has 11 residues. Germline loops: CDR1 MNHEY, CDR2 SVGAGI. The CDR3 region has the DNA TGTGCCAGCGCAGGAGGGTACGAGCAGTACTTC. Residues: CASAGGYEQYF.

V gene TRBV4-3 combines with J gene TRBJ1-5; the D is unclear. The germline V gene has CDR1 LGHNA and CDR2 YSLEER. V was pared by 0 bases and J by 6 bases, with 6 bases between. This CDR3 region has 13 residues. DNA for the CDR3: TGCGCCAGCAGCCAAGATATGAGTCAGCCCCAGCATTTT. Translating gives CASSQDMSQPQHF.

The genes are TRBV7-2 and TRBJ1-6; possibly TRBD1 for D (5 bases). CDR1 and CDR2 from the germline V gene are SGHTA and FQGNSA. V gave up 4 bases and J gave up 7 bases, with 20 bases separating them. CDR3 length: 17 amino acids. This chain's CDR3 is CASSSLFREGWNSPLHF. CDR3 nucleotides: TGTGCCAGCAGCTCACTCTTCAGGGAGGGGTGGAATTCACCCCTCCACTTT.

The sample holds a few counts of this clone. V gene TRBV4-1 combines with J gene TRBJ2-1, with 9 bases aligning to TRBD2. V shed 4 bases and J 1 base; nucleotides not matched to a gene: 8. This CDR3 is 17 amino acids long. CDR1 is MGHRA, CDR2 YSYEKL, per germline. The CDR3 protein is CASSRAGTSSSYNEQFF. The CDR3 bases are TGCGCCAGCAGCCGAGCCGGGACTAGCAGTTCCTACAATGAGCAGTTCTTC.

The V and J genes are TRBV28 and TRBJ2-7; no clear D gene. V was cut by 2 bases and J by 4 bases, with 9 bases left in between. There are 13 residues in the CDR3. Germline lookup yields CDR1 MDHEN and CDR2 SYDVKM. The CDR3 loop reads CASSLESMYEQYF. DNA of the CDR3: TGTGCCAGCAGTTTAGAGAGTATGTACGAGCAGTACTTC.

This clone was seen just once. This sequence joins TRBV5-4 and TRBJ2-6, with 10 bases that match TRBD1. CDR1 is SGHNT and CDR2 is YYREEE in the germline V gene (reference sequence). The CDR3 is 18 residues long. V was clipped by 3 bases and J by 3 bases; unmatched bases: 9. The DNA for the CDR3 is TGTGCCAGCAGCTGGGGGGACAGGGGACTTTATGGGGCCAACGTCCTGACTTTC. Translation: CASSWGDRGLYGANVLTF.